The 28 T cell receptor beta chains listed next were all sequenced from one sample in a study of a mutant IDH1 vaccine in newly diagnosed glioma. Regarding time point: week 5, during vaccination. It was 300 ug of mutant IDH1 20-mer peptide that made up each vaccine dose, given with topical imiquimod. Their recognized antigens are unknown. Only in-frame clones appear in the TCRdb table, and some are missing; sequencing was by immunoSEQ multiplex PCR. The sample has around 56,000 clones, about 86% seen once. The material sequenced was PBMCs, taken from a glioma patient whose treatment included an IDH1 peptide vaccine. These receptors all stem from a young man with glioma.

This clone was recorded only once. The chain is built from TRBV7-9 and TRBJ2-6, with D possibly being TRBD1 (6 bases). There are 16 residues in the CDR3. The germline V gene has CDR1 SEHNR and CDR2 FQNEAQ (reference sequence). The germline V and J ends were trimmed by 3 bases and 2 bases, with 11 bases remaining between them. Here the CDR3 DNA reads TGTGCCAGCAGCTTGGACAGAAAAGCTGGGGCCAACGTCCTGACTTTC. It is translated as CASSLDRKAGANVLTF.

The chain employs TRBV6-4 and TRBJ2-6; D may be TRBD1 (5 bases). Trimming took off 3 bases at V and 0 bases at J, with 6 bases between the two ends. The CDR3 has 15 amino acids. CDR1 and CDR2 (germline): MRHNA, SNTAGT. The CDR3 DNA is TGTGCCAGCAGTGAGGACAACTCTGGGGCCAACGTCCTGACTTTC. It encodes CASSEDNSGANVLTF.

The gene calls are TRBV18 and TRBJ2-3; 8 bases fit TRBD1. The CDR3 contains 17 residues. Germline V gene lookup returns CDR1 KGHSH and CDR2 LQKENI. V shed 0 bases and J 0 bases; nucleotides not matched to a gene: 5. The CDR3 loop reads CASSPPWDRSSTDTQYF. Written as DNA, the CDR3 is TGTGCCAGCTCACCACCTTGGGACAGGAGTAGCACAGATACGCAGTATTTT.

Only a few counts were recorded for this clone. The genes are TRBV28 and TRBJ1-1; the match to TRBD1 covers 7 bases. This CDR3 region has 13 residues. V was clipped by 4 bases and J by 4 bases; unmatched bases: 3. Germline-derived CDR1 and CDR2 are MDHEN and SYDVKM. The CDR3 sequence: CASSSRGRTEAFF. CDR3 DNA sequence: TGTGCCAGCAGTTCTAGGGGGCGCACTGAAGCTTTCTTT.

Only a few counts were recorded for this clone. The gene calls are TRBV19 and TRBJ2-7; TRBD1 aligns across 8 bases. Germline lookup yields CDR1 LNHDA and CDR2 SQIVND (reference sequence). The CDR3 is made up of 14 amino acids. V shed 4 bases and J 2 bases; nucleotides not matched to a gene: 4. In DNA, the CDR3 is TGTGCCAGTAGTAAGGGACAGGAACCCTACGAGCAGTACTTC. Its protein is CASSKGQEPYEQYF.

The gene calls are TRBV30 and TRBJ2-7, with a weak D call TRBD2 (6 bases). The CDR3 has 13 residues. V gave up 8 bases and J gave up 3 bases, with 17 bases separating them. Germline CDR1 reads GTSNPN; CDR2 reads SVGIG (reference sequence). CDR3 in DNA: TGTGCCGGAGGGGCGCCCCAAGGCTACGAGCAGTACTTC. Translation: CAGGAPQGYEQYF.

The rearrangement links TRBV11-3 to TRBJ2-7; 8 bases align to TRBD1. The CDR3 totals 20 residues. V was pared by 1 base and J by 0 bases, with 17 bases of the junction left unmatched. The V gene's germline CDR1 is SGHNT and CDR2 YENEEA. The CDR3 region is CASSLVKWTGCHLSSYEQYF. The DNA for the CDR3 is TGTGCCAGCAGCTTAGTTAAATGGACAGGGTGCCACCTTAGCTCCTACGAGCAGTACTTC.

This chain links TRBV28 with TRBJ2-1; no firm D call. V was clipped by 7 bases and J by 7 bases, with 11 bases between them. The CDR3 is made up of 12 amino acids. The V gene's germline CDR1 is MDHEN and CDR2 SYDVKM. The CDR3 bases are TGTGCCAGCACCAGAGGATGGAATGAGCAGTTCTTC. Its protein product is CASTRGWNEQFF.

The J gene is TRBJ1-5, the V gene TRBV27; D might be TRBD1 (5 bases). Germline V gene sequence: CDR1 MNHEY, CDR2 SMNVEV (reference sequence). The CDR3 sequence is 15 residues long. The V end lost 2 bases, the J end lost 0 bases, and 8 bases lay between the germline ends. The CDR3 is CASSLTGDSNQPQHF. The CDR3 bases are TGTGCCAGCAGTTTAACGGGGGATAGCAATCAGCCCCAGCATTTT.

This clone was counted a few times. V usage is TRBV7-6 and J usage is TRBJ1-1; D gene ambiguous. This CDR3 comprises 13 residues. V dropped 5 bases and J dropped 3 bases, with 10 bases sitting between them. Germline CDR1 reads SGHVS; CDR2 reads FNYEAQ. Written as DNA, the CDR3 is TGTGCCAGCAGCACTCGGGCCGACACTGAAGCTTTCTTT. It specifies CASSTRADTEAFF. Full variable domain (missing parts from reference TRBV7-6 and TRBJ1-1): GAGVSQSPRYKVTKRGQDVALRCDPISGHVSLYWYRQALGQGPEFLTYFNYEAQQDKSGLPNDRFSAERPEGSISTLTIQRTEQRDSAMYRCASSTRADTEAFFGQGTRLTVV.

Of note for this clone: At one end, the junction sequence differs from germline, possibly due to a read error. DNA for the CDR3: TGTGCCAGCAGTAAGCCCGCTAACACAAATACGCAGTATTTT. This codes for CASSKPANTNTQYF. V gene TRBV27 combines with J gene TRBJ2-3; D is undetermined. The CDR3 is 14 amino acids. In germline, CDR1 is MNHEY, CDR2 SMNVEV (reference sequence).

J is TRBJ2-1 and V is TRBV7-8, with 7 bases matching TRBD1. The V gene end was trimmed by 5 bases and the J gene end by 7 bases; junction bases not matched to a gene: 8. Per the germline V gene, CDR1 is SGHVS and CDR2 is FQNEAQ. The CDR3 is made up of 14 amino acids. CDR3 region: CASSVPGTANEQFF. The CDR3 nucleotides are TGTGCCAGCAGCGTTCCCGGGACAGCAAATGAGCAGTTCTTC. The full variable domain, completed using reference TRBV7-8 and TRBJ2-1, is GAGVSQSPRYKVAKRGQDVALRCDPISGHVSLFWYQQALGQGPEFLTYFQNEAQLDKSGLPSDRFFAERPEGSVSTLKIQRTQQEDSAVYLCASSVPGTANEQFFGPGTRLTVL.

The chain links TRBV6-1 to TRBJ2-1; D gene uncertain. Germline CDR1 MNHNS, CDR2 SASEGT. V was trimmed by 7 bases and J by 4 bases, leaving 8 bases between them. The CDR3 spans 12 residues. CDR3 amino acids: CASTNRYNEQFF. The CDR3 DNA is TGTGCCAGCACCAATAGATACAATGAGCAGTTCTTC.

The gene calls are TRBV6-5 and TRBJ1-5, with 7 bases aligning to TRBD1. V trimming: 7 bases; J trimming: 7 bases; junction bases outside the gene matches: 7. CDR1 is MNHEY, CDR2 SVGAGI, per germline. This CDR3 contains 13 residues. The CDR3 protein is CASKETGIQPQHF. In DNA form, the CDR3 reads TGTGCCAGCAAAGAGACAGGGATCCAGCCCCAGCATTTT.

The rearrangement links TRBV18 to TRBJ1-1; D is ambiguous. Germline values: CDR1 KGHSH, CDR2 LQKENI. The CDR3 covers 17 residues. Trimming removed 2 bases from V and 2 bases from J, with 18 bases in between. CDR3: CASSPNFAARINTEAFF. The CDR3 nucleotides are TGTGCCAGCTCACCAAATTTTGCCGCAAGGATAAACACTGAAGCTTTCTTT.

The rearrangement uses TRBV5-5 and TRBJ1-5; TRBD1 might be the D (5 bases). Trimming took off 2 bases at V and 6 bases at J, with 6 bases between the two ends. The germline V gene has CDR1 SGHKS and CDR2 YYEKEE (reference sequence). The CDR3 is 12 amino acids. As DNA, the CDR3 is TGTGCCAGCAGCTTTGGGGGTCAGCCCCAGCATTTT. This codes for CASSFGGQPQHF.

The V and J genes are TRBV14 and TRBJ1-5, with D perhaps TRBD1 (5 bases). Germline V gene data show CDR1 as SGHDN and CDR2 as FVKESK. V shed 0 bases and J shed 5 bases, with 29 bases lying between them. There are 21 residues in the CDR3. The CDR3 DNA reads as TGTGCCAGCAGCCAAGACCGGACACTTTGGGTAGGGTGGAAGGAGGATCAGCCCCAGCATTTT. It is translated as CASSQDRTLWVGWKEDQPQHF.

V gene TRBV6-5 combines with J gene TRBJ1-2; D is ambiguous. The V end was cut by 5 bases, the J end by 0 bases, with 10 bases between. The CDR3 runs 14 residues. Germline V lookup: CDR1 MNHEY, CDR2 SVGAGI. The CDR3 sequence is CASSRTDTNYGYTF. The CDR3 coding sequence is TGTGCCAGCAGTCGGACGGATACTAACTATGGCTACACCTTC.

The V and J genes are TRBV2 and TRBJ1-2; D is possibly TRBD1 (5 bases). V shed 10 bases and J shed 8 bases, with 14 bases lying between them. This CDR3 comprises 11 residues. The germline V gene has CDR1 SNHLY and CDR2 FYNNEI. CDR3 coding DNA: TGTGCCACCACCGTGAGGGGAGGCTACACCTTC. Its translation: CATTVRGGYTF.

The CDR3, as DNA: TGTGCCAGCAGTTATACGGTAGTAGATACGCAGTATTTT. Residues: CASSYTVVDTQYF. The gene calls are TRBV13 and TRBJ2-3; no definite D call. With 6 bases removed from V and 5 bases from J, the gap between germline ends came to 12 bases. Looked up from germline, CDR1 is PRHDT and CDR2 is FYEKMQ (reference sequence). The CDR3 length is 13 residues.

Concerning this clone: Germline is not matched at one junction end, which may reflect a read error. The CDR3 bases are TGTGCCGGCAGCTTGGGCCGGGGCTCCCTTAGCACAGATACGCAGTATTTT. Encoded protein: CAGSLGRGSLSTDTQYF. V gene TRBV5-8 combines with J gene TRBJ2-3; perhaps D is TRBD1 or TRBD2 (5 bases each). The CDR3 is made up of 17 amino acids. Germline V gene sequence: CDR1 SGHTS, CDR2 YDEGEE.

This clone was seen a single time. The chain links TRBV6-5 to TRBJ2-5; 10 nucleotides agree with TRBD1. This CDR3 has 16 amino acids. V was clipped by 0 bases and J by 2 bases; unmatched bases: 3. Looked up from germline, CDR1 is MNHEY and CDR2 is SVGAGI. The CDR3 DNA sequence: TGTGCCAGCAGTTACTCCGGGACAGGGGTGCAAGAGACCCAGTACTTC. Its protein is CASSYSGTGVQETQYF.

This clone was recorded once. The V call is TRBV5-1, the J call TRBJ2-5; the D gene is possibly TRBD1 (5 bases). Germline V lookup: CDR1 SGHRS, CDR2 YFSETQ. This CDR3 is 15 amino acids long. V was shortened by 3 bases and J by 2 bases, with 14 bases between the two germline ends. This CDR3 is CASSSITQGQETQYF. DNA for the CDR3: TGCGCCAGCAGCTCCATAACGCAGGGACAAGAGACCCAGTACTTC.

Sample share makes this clone medium-sized. The chain has TRBV15 and TRBJ1-1; D perhaps matches TRBD1 (6 bases). Trimming pared 0 bases from V and 0 bases from J, leaving 20 bases between. CDR1 and CDR2 from the germline V gene are LNHNV and YYDKDF (reference sequence). The CDR3 contains 19 residues. CDR3: CATSRDPRDTYLMNTEAFF. In nucleotides, the CDR3 is TGTGCCACCAGCAGAGATCCCCGGGACACCTATTTAATGAACACTGAAGCTTTCTTT.

The chain uses TRBV6-1 and TRBJ1-2; 9 bases are shared with TRBD1. Germline CDR1 is MNHNS and CDR2 is SASEGT. The CDR3 loop spans 15 amino acids. Trimming at V came to 10 bases and at J to 5 bases, leaving 14 bases not matched to a gene. CDR3 sequence reads: CATTGGSSSGYGYTF. For the CDR3, the DNA is TGTGCCACAACAGGGGGCTCTTCATCTGGTTATGGCTACACCTTC.

This chain links TRBV15 with TRBJ1-1; D remains unclear. The CDR3 contains 13 residues. Germline V gene data show CDR1 as LNHNV and CDR2 as YYDKDF (reference sequence). Trimming took 1 base from V and 1 from J, leaving 4 bases between them. CDR3 sequence: CATSRVGNTEAFF. The DNA for the CDR3 is TGTGCCACCAGCAGAGTAGGGAACACTGAAGCTTTCTTT.

The chain couples TRBV5-1 to TRBJ2-3; 10 bases match TRBD2. The CDR3 sequence is 15 residues long. CDR1 and CDR2 (germline): SGHRS, YFSETQ. The ends lost 0 bases at V and 5 bases at J; junction bases unmatched: 3. The CDR3 DNA follows: TGCGCCAGCAGCTTGGCGGCTAGCGGGGGAGATACGCAGTATTTT. Translating it yields CASSLAASGGDTQYF.

The chain joins TRBV5-5 to TRBJ1-2, with 7 bases that match TRBD1. CDR1 is SGHKS, CDR2 YYEKEE, per germline (reference sequence). V lost 1 base to trimming and J lost 10 bases; unmatched junction nucleotides: 7. This CDR3 has 13 amino acids. The CDR3 nucleotides read TGTGCCAGCAGCTTGCGCCAGGGGGGGTACTACACCTTC. It encodes CASSLRQGGYYTF.